This TCR beta chain was obtained from a study of T cells after yellow fever vaccination. Findings of the study overall: Weaker, the secondary response peaked sooner, at day 5 versus 15. Booster sampling recovered most clones from primary vaccination (roughly 97% CD4, approximately 90% CD8).

Making TCR cDNA involved 5'RACE template switching, which added UMIs and a universal primer site. TCRdb fed the 5' RACE reads into MiXCR, producing one record per CDR3 protein. The table shows roughly 50,000 distinct CDR3 sequences, with 7.4% occurring only once. There are many counts of this clonotype. Its antigen is unknown. The CDR3 runs 17 residues. CDR1 SGHDT and CDR2 YYEEEE come from the germline V gene. Trimming pared 2 bases from V and 1 base from J, leaving 18 bases between. This rearrangement joins TRBV5-6 to TRBJ1-1; possibly TRBD1 for D (6 bases). The material was CD8+ T cells sorted from PBMCs, obtained roughly 15 days after the first yellow fever vaccination. The sequence derives from a young man who received the YFV17D yellow fever vaccine. The CDR3 loop reads CASSFLRFGTRNTEAFF. Written as DNA, the CDR3 is TGTGCCAGCAGCTTCCTACGGTTCGGGACAAGGAACACTGAAGCTTTCTTT.